What follows are 5 T cell receptor beta chains derived from one specimen sequenced in a study of blood T cell repertoires in COVID-19. TCRdb's table, derived via immunoSEQ multiplex PCR, lists solely in-frame clones and lacks some. The sample consists of approximately 320,000 clones, around nine tenths of them appearing once. Sample: PBMCs or T cells enriched from blood (not recorded which). The origin of the receptors is a man in his 60s who had recovered from COVID-19.

The V and J genes are TRBV3-1 (or the pseudogene TRBV3-2) and TRBJ2-7; no definite D call. Germline CDR1 LGHDT, CDR2 YNNKEL (reference sequence). The CDR3 length is 13 residues. The V end was cut by 4 bases, the J end by 6 bases, with 13 bases between. The CDR3 coding sequence is TGTGCCAGCAGCCTACAACCGTCGCCCGAGCAGTACTTC. Protein product: CASSLQPSPEQYF.

The chain carries TRBV18 and TRBJ1-2; TRBD1 aligns across 9 bases. Trimming at V came to 0 bases and at J to 6 bases, leaving 2 bases not matched to a gene. The CDR3 length is 14 residues. CDR1 and CDR2 from the germline V gene are KGHSH and LQKENI. This CDR3 is CASSPPGTGNGYTF. The CDR3 DNA reads as TGTGCCAGCTCACCACCGGGGACAGGGAATGGCTACACCTTC.

The CDR3 here is CASKSGGAMNTEAFF. In nucleotides, the CDR3 is TGTGCCAGCAAGTCAGGAGGGGCCATGAACACTGAAGCTTTCTTT. The V gene is TRBV5-6, the J gene TRBJ1-1, with a possible D match to TRBD1 (5 bases). Deletions cut 6 bases from V and 0 bases from J, with 15 bases between. The CDR3 covers 15 residues. The germline gives CDR1 SGHDT, CDR2 YYEEEE. Full variable domain (missing parts from reference TRBV5-6 and TRBJ1-1): DAGVTQSPTHLIKTRGQQVTLRCSPKSGHDTVSWYQQALGQGPQFIFQYYEEEERQRGNFPDRFSGHQFPNYSSELNVNALLLGDSALYLCASKSGGAMNTEAFFGQGTRLTVV.

This clone is a singleton in its sample. J is TRBJ1-1 and V is TRBV7-8; D ambiguous. Per the germline V gene, CDR1 is SGHVS and CDR2 is FQNEAQ. The CDR3 is 11 residues long. V lost 5 bases to trimming and J lost 11 bases, with 12 bases between them. DNA for the CDR3: TGTGCCAGCAGCCCGACCCCCAGGGCTTTCTTT. This codes for CASSPTPRAFF.

This clone was seen a handful of times. This chain links TRBV7-2 with TRBJ1-2; D unresolved. This CDR3 spans 13 amino acids. V was clipped by 2 bases and J by 6 bases, with 10 bases between them. The germline V gene has CDR1 SGHTA and CDR2 FQGNSA. The DNA for the CDR3 is TGTGCCAGCAGCTTACCCAGAAAAGATGGCTACACCTTC. It specifies CASSLPRKDGYTF.